The 5 T cell receptor beta chains below all came from one sample that was sequenced in a study of cytotoxic CD8 clonotypes in ibrutinib-treated CLL. Profiled with immunoSEQ multiplex PCR; TCRdb holds only in-frame clones, not every one. This table has some 350,000 clones, 67% appearing once. The source material was PBMCs, sampled after 36 months of ibrutinib treatment. The receptors shown here come from a human donor with chronic lymphocytic leukemia.

The chain links TRBV11-2 to TRBJ2-7; 8 positions agree with TRBD2. The CDR3 is 16 residues long. After removal of 5 bases from V and 7 bases from J, the junction contained 16 bases not matched to a gene. The germline CDR1 and CDR2 sequences are SGHAT and FQNNGV. CDR3 sequence reads: CASSPNQRGWVLEQYF. The CDR3 nucleotides are TGTGCCAGCAGCCCCAACCAGCGGGGGTGGGTCTTGGAGCAGTACTTC.

V gene TRBV7-9 combines with J gene TRBJ1-5; no clear D. Germline assignment: CDR1 SEHNR and CDR2 FQNEAQ (reference sequence). With 4 bases removed from V and 5 bases from J, the gap between germline ends came to 6 bases. The CDR3 covers 12 residues. This chain's CDR3 is CASSSRDQPQHF. Written as DNA, the CDR3 is TGTGCCAGCAGCTCTCGGGATCAGCCCCAGCATTTT.

This rearrangement joins TRBV4-3 to TRBJ1-1; the D is unclear. With 1 base removed from V and 3 bases from J, the gap between germline ends came to 9 bases. The germline CDR1 and CDR2 sequences are LGHNA and YSLEER. The CDR3 spans 14 residues. CDR3 nucleotides: TGCGCCAGCAGCCAAGTATCTGGTTACACTGAAGCTTTCTTT. This codes for CASSQVSGYTEAFF.

The chain couples TRBV6-1 to TRBJ2-1; TRBD2 is a possible D gene (5 bases). V gave up 1 base and J gave up 4 bases, with 20 bases separating them. This CDR3 comprises 18 residues. The germline V gene encodes CDR1 MNHNS and CDR2 SASEGT. CDR3 sequence: CASSEGLVLGPLYNEQFF. The CDR3 region has the DNA TGTGCCAGCAGTGAAGGACTGGTACTAGGCCCCCTTTACAATGAGCAGTTCTTC.

The chain employs TRBV9 and TRBJ1-2; 7 bases map to TRBD1. V gave up 3 bases and J gave up 8 bases; unmatched junction bases: 10. Looked up from germline, CDR1 is SGDLS and CDR2 is YYNGEE. There are 14 residues in the CDR3. CDR3 DNA: TGTGCCAGCAGCGGCGGGAGGGGGCGGTTGGGCTACACCTTC. Its translation: CASSGGRGRLGYTF.